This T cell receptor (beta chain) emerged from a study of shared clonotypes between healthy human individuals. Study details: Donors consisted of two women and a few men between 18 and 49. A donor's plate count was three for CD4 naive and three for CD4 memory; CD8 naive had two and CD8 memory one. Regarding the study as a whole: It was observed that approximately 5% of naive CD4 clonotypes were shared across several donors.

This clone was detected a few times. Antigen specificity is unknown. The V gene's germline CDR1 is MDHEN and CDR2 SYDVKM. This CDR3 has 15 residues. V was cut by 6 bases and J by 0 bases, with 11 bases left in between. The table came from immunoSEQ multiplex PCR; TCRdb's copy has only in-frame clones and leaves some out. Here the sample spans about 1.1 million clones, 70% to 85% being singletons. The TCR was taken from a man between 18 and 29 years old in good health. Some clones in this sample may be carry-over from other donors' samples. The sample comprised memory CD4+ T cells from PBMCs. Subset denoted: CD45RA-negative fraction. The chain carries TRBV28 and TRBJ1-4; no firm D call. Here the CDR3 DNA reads TGTGCCAGCAGGGGGTGGACGCCAACTAATGAAAAACTGTTTTTT. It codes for CASRGWTPTNEKLFF.